The present TCR beta chain was sequenced within a study of human T cells and chemical hapten exposure. Study information: Sensitization was performed using 2% DPC on a 2 cm by 2 cm upper inner arm skin site. Throughout the approximately 26-week study, diphenylcyclopropenone was applied weekly to the patients' scalps. Study-level results: In comparison with controls, expanded TCRs gave rise to a significantly larger number of large CDR3 similarity clusters.

Time point of the sample: patch test 2, 6 weeks after DPC sensitization. As to treatment: therapeutic diphenylcyclopropenone sensitization with weekly scalp DPC. MiXCR, run by TCRdb on the RACE reads, gives a single entry per CDR3 protein. This table holds just over 350,000 distinct CDR3 sequences, about 6% found once. CDR1 LGHNA and CDR2 YSLEER come from the germline V gene. The junction had 4 bases not matched to a gene; V was cut back by 0 bases and J by 4 bases. CDR3 length: 15 residues. This clonotype was found a few times. The antigen remains unidentified. Material: whole blood, obtained in connection with sensitization to the hapten diphenylcyclopropenone (DPC). V usage is TRBV4-3 and J usage is TRBJ2-3, with 7 bases aligning to TRBD2. The TCR sequence derives from a woman between 18 and 29 years old with alopecia areata. Some clones in this sample may be carry-over from other donors' samples. In DNA form, the CDR3 reads TGCGCCAGCAGCCAAGACCATGGACTAGCAGATACGCAGTATTTT. This translates into CASSQDHGLADTQYF.